The clone carrying this T cell receptor (beta chain) has a single count. This sample was taken from a study of Ad26.COV2.S vaccination and SARS-CoV-2 variants. Treatment denoted: roughly 20 received Ad26.COV2.S at low or high dose, single or two shots; about five received placebo; per-sample allocation not given. Sampling took place 63 days after the first vaccine or placebo injection. What was given as vaccine was an Ad26 vector encoding Wuhan-strain SARS-CoV-2 spike. Sequencing used immunoSEQ multiplex PCR; TCRdb keeps in-frame clones, though not all of them. The repertoire consists of some 320,000 clones, with approximately 86% occurring once and the leading ten covering about 2.1%. Per germline, CDR1 SGDLS and CDR2 YYNGEE. This CDR3 has 16 amino acids. With 1 base clipped from V and 4 bases from J, the junction kept 9 bases outside the gene matches.

The V call is TRBV9, the J call TRBJ2-5; 8 bases line up with TRBD1. This sequence originates from a person between 18 and 59 years old who received the Ad26.COV2.S COVID-19 vaccine or a placebo. The sequencing here drew on peripheral blood, taken in a trial of Ad26.COV2.S vaccine versus placebo. CDR3 amino acids: CASSVSRQGAGETQYF. CDR3 nucleotides: TGTGCCAGCAGCGTATCCCGCCAGGGGGCTGGAGAGACCCAGTACTTC.